This T cell receptor beta chain was documented in a study of shared clonotypes between healthy human individuals. Over several immunoSEQ plates, each subset's genomic DNA was distributed in even portions. Sequencing used immunoSEQ multiplex PCR; TCRdb keeps in-frame clones, though not all of them. The sample records around 550,000 clones, 85% to 95% being singletons. Naive CD8 cells lacked CD45RO, underwent positive selection for CCR7 and left out terminally differentiated effector memory CD45RA+ cells. Those who donated were healthy HIV-negative adults, with no recent acute infections or vaccinations reported. The CDR3 loop spans 13 amino acids. Germline lookup yields CDR1 SGHVS and CDR2 FQNEAQ. The V gene end was trimmed by 1 base and the J gene end by 11 bases; junction bases not matched to a gene: 5.

The sequenced sample consisted of naive CD8+ T cells sorted from blood. The TCR sequence derives from a woman in her 30s in good health. The chain recombines TRBV7-8 with TRBJ1-1, with 9 bases matching TRBD1. The CDR3 here is CASSLDGQGMAFF. CDR3 DNA sequence: TGTGCCAGCAGCTTAGACGGACAGGGGATGGCTTTCTTT. Variable domain in full (rest from reference TRBV7-8 and TRBJ1-1): GAGVSQSPRYKVAKRGQDVALRCDPISGHVSLFWYQQALGQGPEFLTYFQNEAQLDKSGLPSDRFFAERPEGSVSTLKIQRTQQEDSAVYLCASSLDGQGMAFFGQGTRLTVV.